The present entry profiles one T cell receptor (beta chain) with its context. Its antigen is unidentified. This specimen comes from a study of T cells after yellow fever vaccination. Findings and caveats of the study: A weaker secondary response peaked on day 5, the primary on day 15. Clonotypes shared by both compartments, CD4 and CD8, made up a small share. After the booster, approximately 96% of CD4 and just over 85% of CD8 primary-response clones were re-detected.

V was clipped by 5 bases and J by 9 bases; unmatched bases: 7. The germline V gene encodes CDR1 SGHAT and CDR2 FQDESV (reference sequence). The CDR3 totals 13 residues. The authors made TCR cDNA by 5'RACE template switching, adding a universal primer site and UMIs. TCRdb processed the 5' RACE reads anew with MiXCR; each CDR3 protein has one entry. Of some 390,000 distinct CDR3 sequences in the sample, approximately 19% were seen once. The sequence derives from a man younger than 35 who received the YFV17D yellow fever vaccine. The sequenced sample was PBMCs, obtained before the yellow fever booster vaccination. The chain carries TRBV11-1 and TRBJ2-1; 7 bases align to TRBD1. In DNA, the CDR3 is TGTGCCAGCAGCCTAATCCCAGGGGGTGAGCAGTTCTTC. This gives the protein CASSLIPGGEQFF.